This T cell receptor (beta chain) stems from a study of T cells of healthy individuals. With 0 bases removed from V and 8 bases from J, the gap between germline ends came to 17 bases. CDR1 and CDR2 from the germline V gene are LGHNA and YSLEER. This CDR3 has 16 amino acids. From the 5' RACE reads, TCRdb called clonotypes with MiXCR, one entry per CDR3 protein. The sample lists 50,000 to 55,000 distinct CDR3 sequences, roughly 14% seen once, with about 16% in the top ten. The clonotype was recovered from a human donor in good health. J is TRBJ2-1 and V is TRBV4-3, with D perhaps assigned TRBD1 or TRBD2 (6 bases each). CDR3 region: CASSQEWPEGGYEQFF. CDR3 sequence (DNA): TGCGCCAGCAGCCAAGAATGGCCTGAGGGGGGCTATGAGCAGTTCTTC.